What follows is one T cell receptor beta chain and its context. Its cognate antigen has yet to be identified. Base quality data are lacking; no much larger clone is found one base away. The data were obtained in a study of cytomegalovirus exposure and HLA in healthy donors (dated by TCRdb to about 2017). With respect to the entire study: According to an earlier analysis of 587 of the donors, about 190 million T cells yielded over 100 million unique TCR beta sequences and about 300 Gb of sequence data. An early release that covered about 600 HLA-typed donors contained about 300 gigabases of sequencing data and around 85 million unique TCR sequences. Of the roughly 390 genotyped donors, around 81% fell in the genetic ancestry cluster associated with self-reported Caucasian donors. The aim of the study was to test whether cataloging public T cell receptors could identify signatures of past pathogen exposure. Using immunosequencing, the study profiled T cell repertoires from 666 subjects and related those repertoires to cytomegalovirus serostatus. Along with the approximately 650-subject first cohort, a separate validation cohort of 120 different subjects was used. To predict cytomegalovirus infection status, the study combined high-throughput TCR immunosequencing, statistical association of individual TCRs with disease status, and machine learning. In a later analysis, previously published TCR beta repertoires from hundreds of donors were re-analyzed and high-resolution HLA genotyping was added so that TCR occurrence patterns could be studied. Rather than using new phenotypic data, the later analysis identified candidate immune exposures from TCR beta sequences and from how often those sequences occurred across donors. In an earlier analysis of 587 of the donors, high-throughput TCR beta sequencing was used to judge whether each TCR beta V gene segment behaved as functional or pseudogenic. Donor age, sex, ethnicity and CMV serostatus were compiled alongside the repertoire data. Genome-wide SNP genotypes for about three fifths of the roughly 700 donors were used in a later genetic analysis, which treated that subset as a discovery cohort. All discovery cohort repertoires had been generated on a single sequencing platform. Class I and class II HLA loci were covered by the typing at four-digit resolution. Typing coverage varied by locus: about 620-640 donors for A, B, C, DRB1 and DQB1; roughly 520 for DQA1; some 610 for DPA1; 450 to 480 for DPB1. About five DR-DQ haplotypes were treated as single units for association and clustering because of strong linkage in the cohort. Across roughly 420 genotyped donors of the cohort, an average of about 240,000 unique TCR beta nucleotide sequences per donor were sequenced, and 15% to 20% of those sequences were non-productive. Study-wide findings and limitations: The classifier was reported to diagnose cytomegalovirus status with high specificity and sensitivity in both the original cohort and the validation cohort. While some public TCRs were present in many individuals, most TCR sequences turned up only very rarely across donors. Sequencing depth was assumed to be roughly uniform across donors in the presence/absence analyses, though that assumption may not hold. Because counts were too low, 15 to 20 rarely observed V segments, including chromosome 9 orphons, were excluded from the earlier analysis of about 500 of the donors. In a later analysis, HLA-associated TCR beta chains showed more clonal expansion and lower generation probabilities than non-associated chains that were equally common. Only TCR beta chains were sequenced in this cohort, and the absence of alpha or paired-chain data limited detectable features. The only immune exposure information available for the cohort was CMV serostatus. An earlier analysis of 450 to 750 of the donors showed that most TCR beta V segments appeared in productive rearrangements either about 90% or about 30% of the time, which broadly matched IMGT annotations. A few of the identified cytomegalovirus-associated TCR beta chains were confirmed in vitro to be specific for cytomegalovirus antigens. Linkage disequilibrium might explain the correlated functional status among segregating V segments, but an unknown experimental factor could not be ruled out. Assigning TCR associations to individual alleles was difficult when HLA alleles, especially DR and DQ, strongly co-occurred. In a later analysis, most CMV-associated TCR beta chains were found to appear HLA-restricted, with HLA associations seemingly driven largely by CMV exposure. A later analysis associated about 16,000 TCR beta sequences with specific HLA alleles at a false discovery rate of 0.05. Several of the top co-occurrence clusters appeared to be linked to parvovirus B19, influenza, CMV and Epstein-Barr virus, according to a later analysis. A cluster of highly shared sequence variants was judged likely to represent a technical artifact of the sequencing pipeline. In a later analysis, the rate of TCR association differed among HLA loci, with DRB1 alleles having the most associated TCRs and HLA-C alleles having the fewest. A further reported finding was that TCR beta sequences accurately predicted the HLA-A and HLA-B alleles for most subjects in the first cohort. In the study, 150 to 200 TCR beta chains were listed as associated with cytomegalovirus. HLA typing was unavailable for some donors at each locus, so association tests used only the typed subset. According to the authors, the approach could potentially be generalized to other disease states and immunological phenotypes. V-gene and J-gene trimming of TCR beta chains was associated with a missense DCLRE1C variant in a later genetic analysis, and the association was replicated in an independent cohort. Some IMGT-functional V segments, including TRBV6-2 and TRBV6-3, could not be told apart with the 87-base-pair reads, so those segments were excluded. According to a later genetic analysis, donors in an Asian-associated ancestry cluster had fewer N-insertions in productive TCRs than the roughly 670-donor mean.

There are 15 amino acids in the CDR3, from cysteine to phenylalanine inclusive. Here the CDR3 DNA is all that survives: 45 bases in frame from base 1. V drops 4 bases and J drops 4 bases, leaving 19 bases in between. From a lookup of the germline V gene (reference sequence), CDR1 and CDR2 are GTSNPN and SVGIG. The cohort comprised hundreds of healthy bone marrow donors. At the time of sampling, all cohort members were nominally healthy, though unrecorded immune exposures were likely present. The donor was CMV seronegative and was included in the group of 352 seronegative cohort members. Each donor provided a peripheral blood sample, and peripheral blood mononuclear cells were used for TCR beta sequencing. Genomic DNA extraction from the blood cell samples was performed with the Qiagen DNeasy Blood Extraction Kit. Library preparation was by the immunoSEQ multiplex PCR assay. A mixture of 60 forward primers for TCR Vbeta segments and 13 reverse primers for TCR Jbeta segments was used in the multiplex PCR. The CDR3 region of rearranged TCR beta genes was amplified from genomic DNA by a multiplex PCR assay. On the Illumina HiSeq System, the amplified TCR beta libraries were sequenced as 87-base-pair reads. Processing in the source paper ran as follows. A later analysis tallied approximately 87 million unique TCR beta chains across the 550 to 850 repertoires, and approximately 9.9 million of those chains were shared by two or more donors. Raw reads were error-corrected and collapsed into unique sequences by a nearest-neighbor algorithm in which closely related sequences were merged to remove PCR and sequencing errors. CDR3 sequences were aligned to IMGT reference sequences to assign V, D and J gene segments. Each retained sequence needed at least a six-nucleotide match to both a V gene segment and a J gene segment. A rearrangement was called productive if the CDR3 had no stop codons and remained in frame with V and J, and every other rearrangement was called non-productive. Following IMGT convention, CDR3 was defined as the stretch from the second conserved V-encoded cysteine up to the conserved J-encoded phenylalanine. The earlier analysis of 500 to 650 of the donors excluded any sequence lacking an unambiguous match to a single V gene segment. In an earlier analysis of more than 500 of the donors, a V segment was called functional when productive rearrangements were above 56.7%, and segregating when the standard deviation between donors exceeded 5%. A statistical classification framework was developed to diagnose cytomegalovirus status using the catalog of TCR beta chain sequences. In a later analysis, V and J genes were assigned by comparing TCR nucleotide sequences against IMGT/GENE-DB human TR gene sequences. A later analysis assigned CDR3 sequences and most-parsimonious VDJ recombination scenarios with the TCRdist pipeline. A later analysis defined each TCR beta chain by its CDR3 amino acid sequence plus V-gene family, and excluded reads lacking a unique V-gene family. A later analysis removed several hundred highly shared, low-generation-probability nucleotide sequences to deal with suspected cross-contamination and a sequencing artifact. In a later analysis, a clonal expansion index for each public chain was calculated from normalized within-repertoire ranks of inferred template counts. A later analysis computed generation probabilities with a VDJ recombination model fitted to out-of-frame rearrangements, and checked the results against IGoR. Hypergeometric tests were used in a later analysis to score TCR-TCR, TCR-HLA and TCR-CMV co-occurrence, with a repertoire-size bias correction applied to the TCR pairs. In a later analysis, false discovery rates were estimated by permuting HLA or CMV assignments 20 times. In a later analysis, co-occurring TCRs were grouped using DBSCAN, and TCRdist sequence similarity was added for clustering within HLA-allele-positive subsets. Co-occurrence clustering excluded repertoires with fewer than 30,000 or more than 120,000 public chains, plus five with anomalous nucleotide sharing. TCRdb took over this immuneACCESS table, retaining in-frame rearrangements with V and J assigned. Such tables are incomplete; in checked studies, under half of the missing clones stem from an unresolved V gene, and the remainder is unexplained. V and J calls plus clone size are reproduced from that table; the DNA served to infer D and trimming. The sample records 120,000 to 150,000 clones, 75% to 90% of which are singletons. Of the sample, under 3% is held by the ten largest clones.

The chain uses TRBV30 and TRBJ2-5, with a tentative D gene TRBD1 over 5 matching bases. Material: PBMCs. The sequence derives from a woman aged 25 to 39 in good health and CMV-seronegative. The CDR3 loop reads CAWTPAGWFGETQYF. The sequenced DNA: TGTGCCTGGACGCCGGCAGGGTGGTTTGGAGAGACCCAGTACTTC.